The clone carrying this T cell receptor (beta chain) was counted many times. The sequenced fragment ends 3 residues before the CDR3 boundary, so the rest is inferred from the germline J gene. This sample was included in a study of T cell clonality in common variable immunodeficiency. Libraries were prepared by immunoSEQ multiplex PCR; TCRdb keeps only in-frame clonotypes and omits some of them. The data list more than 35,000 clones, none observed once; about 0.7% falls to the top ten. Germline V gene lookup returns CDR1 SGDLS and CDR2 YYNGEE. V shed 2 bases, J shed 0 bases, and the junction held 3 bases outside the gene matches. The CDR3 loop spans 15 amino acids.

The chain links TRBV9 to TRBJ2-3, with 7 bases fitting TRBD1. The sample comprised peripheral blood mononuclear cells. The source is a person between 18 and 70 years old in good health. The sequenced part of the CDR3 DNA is TGTGCCAGCAGCGTCGGGACAGTTAGCACAGATACG. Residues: CASSVGTVSTDT. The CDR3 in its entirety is CASSVGTVSTDTQYF. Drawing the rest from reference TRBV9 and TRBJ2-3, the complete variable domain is DSGVTQTPKHLITATGQRVTLRCSPRSGDLSVYWYQQSLDQGLQFLIQYYNGEERAKGNILERFSAQQFPDLHSELNLSSLELGDSALYFCASSVGTVSTDTQYFGPGTRLTVL.